This T cell receptor beta chain is from a study of blood T cell repertoires in COVID-19. The CDR3 has 14 amino acids. Trimming took 7 bases from V and 4 from J, leaving 13 bases between them. Germline V gene sequence: CDR1 SNHLY, CDR2 FYNNEI. This table comes from immunoSEQ multiplex PCR, and its TCRdb copy is limited to in-frame clones, with some not included. There are approximately 300,000 clones in the sample; 70% to 90% occur only once, and approximately 4.2% lies in the top ten. Living in about two dozen US areas, the participants were between about 18 and 90 years of age. In its sample, this clone was seen a few times.

The specimen sequenced was PBMCs or T cells enriched from blood (not recorded which). This clonotype originated in a woman in her 30s who had recovered from COVID-19. V usage is TRBV2 and J usage is TRBJ1-4; D unclear. The CDR3 here is CASKKQAGNEKLFF. Written as DNA, the CDR3 is TGTGCCAGCAAGAAGCAGGCCGGTAATGAAAAACTGTTTTTT.